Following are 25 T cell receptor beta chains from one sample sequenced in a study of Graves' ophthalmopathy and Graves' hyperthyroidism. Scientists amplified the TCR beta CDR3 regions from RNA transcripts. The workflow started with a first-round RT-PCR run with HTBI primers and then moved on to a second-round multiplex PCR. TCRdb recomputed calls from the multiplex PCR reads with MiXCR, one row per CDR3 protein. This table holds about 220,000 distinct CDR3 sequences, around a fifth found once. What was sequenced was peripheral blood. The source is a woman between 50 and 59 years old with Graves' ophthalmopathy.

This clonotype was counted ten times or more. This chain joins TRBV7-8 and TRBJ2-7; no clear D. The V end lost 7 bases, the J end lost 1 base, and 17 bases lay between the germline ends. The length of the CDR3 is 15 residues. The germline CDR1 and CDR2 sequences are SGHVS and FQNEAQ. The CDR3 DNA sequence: TGTGCCAGCACCCTAGGGCGGTTATGGTCCTACGAGCAGTACTTC. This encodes CASTLGRLWSYEQYF.

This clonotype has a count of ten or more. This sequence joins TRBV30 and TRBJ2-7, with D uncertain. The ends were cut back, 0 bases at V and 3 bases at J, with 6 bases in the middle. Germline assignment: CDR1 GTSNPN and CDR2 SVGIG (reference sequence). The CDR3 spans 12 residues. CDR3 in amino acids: CAWSVGSYEQYF. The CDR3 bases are TGTGCCTGGAGTGTAGGCAGCTACGAGCAGTACTTC.

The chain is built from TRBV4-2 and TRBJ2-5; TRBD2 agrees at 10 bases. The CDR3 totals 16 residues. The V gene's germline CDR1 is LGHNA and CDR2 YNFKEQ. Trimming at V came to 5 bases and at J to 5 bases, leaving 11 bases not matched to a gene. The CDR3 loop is CASSSAEAGGAETQYF. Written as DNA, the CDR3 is TGTGCCAGCAGCTCCGCCGAAGCGGGAGGGGCCGAGACCCAGTACTTC.

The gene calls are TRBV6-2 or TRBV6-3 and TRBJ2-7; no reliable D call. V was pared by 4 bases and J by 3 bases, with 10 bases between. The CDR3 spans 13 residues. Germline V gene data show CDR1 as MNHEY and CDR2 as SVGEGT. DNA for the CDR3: TGTGCCAGCAGTTCAGGACCGATCTACGAGCAGTACTTC. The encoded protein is CASSSGPIYEQYF.

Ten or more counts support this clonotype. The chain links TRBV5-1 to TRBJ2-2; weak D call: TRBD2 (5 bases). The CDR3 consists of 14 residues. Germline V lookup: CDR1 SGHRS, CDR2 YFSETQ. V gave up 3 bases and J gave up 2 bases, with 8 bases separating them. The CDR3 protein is CASSSSGNTGELFF. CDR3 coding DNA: TGCGCCAGCAGCTCAAGCGGAAACACCGGGGAGCTGTTTTTT.

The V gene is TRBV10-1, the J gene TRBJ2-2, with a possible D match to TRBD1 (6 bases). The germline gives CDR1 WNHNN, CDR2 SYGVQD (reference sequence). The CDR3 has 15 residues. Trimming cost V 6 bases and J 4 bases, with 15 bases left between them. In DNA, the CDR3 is TGCGCCAGCAGCCGGGACACGGCGAGCACCGGGGAGCTGTTTTTT. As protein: CASSRDTASTGELFF.

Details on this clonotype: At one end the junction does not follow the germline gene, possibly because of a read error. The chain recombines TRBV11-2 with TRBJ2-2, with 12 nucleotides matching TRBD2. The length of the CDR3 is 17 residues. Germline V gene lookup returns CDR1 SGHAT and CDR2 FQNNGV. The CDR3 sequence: CASSLEALAGGLRELFF. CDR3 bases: TGTGCCAGCAGCCTAGAAGCACTAGCGGGGGGCCTTCGGGAGCTGTTTTTT.

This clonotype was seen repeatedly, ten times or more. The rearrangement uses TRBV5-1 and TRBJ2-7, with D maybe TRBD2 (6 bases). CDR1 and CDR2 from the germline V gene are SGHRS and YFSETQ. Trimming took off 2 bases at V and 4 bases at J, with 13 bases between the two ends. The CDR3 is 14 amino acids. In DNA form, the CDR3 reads TGCGCCAGCAGCTTCTTTTCTAGCGCATACGAGCAGTACTTC. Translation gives CASSFFSSAYEQYF.

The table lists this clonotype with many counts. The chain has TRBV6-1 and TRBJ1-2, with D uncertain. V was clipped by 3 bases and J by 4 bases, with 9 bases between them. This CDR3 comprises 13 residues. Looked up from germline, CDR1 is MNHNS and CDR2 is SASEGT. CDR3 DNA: TGTGCCAGCAGTGAGACCGAGAGCTATGGCTACACCTTC. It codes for CASSETESYGYTF.

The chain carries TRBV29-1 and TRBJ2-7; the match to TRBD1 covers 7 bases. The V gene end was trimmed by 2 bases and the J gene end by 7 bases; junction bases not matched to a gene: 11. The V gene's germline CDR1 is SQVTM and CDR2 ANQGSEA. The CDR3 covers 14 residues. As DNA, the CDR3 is TGCAGCGTTGAAAGGGACAGAGGGGTCGGAGAGCAGTACTTC. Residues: CSVERDRGVGEQYF.

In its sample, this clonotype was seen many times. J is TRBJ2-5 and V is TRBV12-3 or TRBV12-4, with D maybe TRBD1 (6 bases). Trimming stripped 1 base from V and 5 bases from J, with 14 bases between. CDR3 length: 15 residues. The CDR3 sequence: CASSLDGRGLETQYF. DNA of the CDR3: TGTGCCAGCAGTTTAGACGGCAGGGGTTTGGAGACCCAGTACTTC.

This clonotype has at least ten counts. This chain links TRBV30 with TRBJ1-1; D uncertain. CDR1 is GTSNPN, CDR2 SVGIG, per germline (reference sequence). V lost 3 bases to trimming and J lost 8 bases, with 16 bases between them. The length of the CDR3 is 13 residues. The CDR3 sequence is CAWSRNWEFEAFF. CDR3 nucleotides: TGTGCCTGGAGCAGAAACTGGGAGTTCGAAGCTTTCTTT. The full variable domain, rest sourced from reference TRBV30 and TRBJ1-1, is SQTIHQWPATLVQPVGSPLSLECTVEGTSNPNLYWYRQAAGRGLQLLFYSVGIGQISSEVPQNLSASRPQDRQFILSSKKLLLSDSGFYLCAWSRNWEFEAFFGQGTRLTVV.

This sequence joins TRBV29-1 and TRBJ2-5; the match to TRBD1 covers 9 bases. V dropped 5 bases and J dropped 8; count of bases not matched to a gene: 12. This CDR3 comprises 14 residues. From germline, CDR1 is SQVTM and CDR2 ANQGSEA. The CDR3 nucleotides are TGCAGCGTTTTACAGGGGGCCCCACTTGGTACCCAGTACTTC. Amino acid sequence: CSVLQGAPLGTQYF.

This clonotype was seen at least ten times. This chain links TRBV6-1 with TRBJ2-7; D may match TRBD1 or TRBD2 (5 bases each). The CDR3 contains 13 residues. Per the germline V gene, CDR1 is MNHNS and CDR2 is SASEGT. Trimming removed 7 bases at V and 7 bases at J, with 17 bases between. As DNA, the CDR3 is TGTGCCAGCACATCTAGCCTATCAGGGGAGCAGTACTTC. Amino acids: CASTSSLSGEQYF.

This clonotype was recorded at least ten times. In DNA form, the CDR3 reads TGTGCCAGCAGGACCCATGAGGACTCCACTGAAGCTTTCTTT. Its protein is CASRTHEDSTEAFF. This chain uses TRBV6-5 with TRBJ1-1; D unresolved. Germline lookup yields CDR1 MNHEY and CDR2 SVGAGI. V lost 6 bases, J lost 4 bases, and 15 bases lay in between. The length of the CDR3 is 14 residues.

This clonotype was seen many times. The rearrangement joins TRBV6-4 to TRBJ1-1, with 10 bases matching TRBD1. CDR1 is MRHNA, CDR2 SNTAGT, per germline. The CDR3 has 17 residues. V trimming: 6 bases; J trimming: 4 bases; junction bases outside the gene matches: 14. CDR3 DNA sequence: TGTGCCAGCAGGCCACACCCAAACCGGGACAGGGGCACTGAAGCTTTCTTT. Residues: CASRPHPNRDRGTEAFF.

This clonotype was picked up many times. The CDR3 nucleotides read TGTGCCAGCCGAGCTCAGGTTGTAGCGGCCACTGAAGCTTTCTTT. Its protein product is CASRAQVVAATEAFF. J is TRBJ1-1 and V is TRBV12-3 or TRBV12-4; no firm D call. There are 15 residues in the CDR3. V was shortened by 8 bases and J by 4 bases, with 20 bases between the two germline ends.

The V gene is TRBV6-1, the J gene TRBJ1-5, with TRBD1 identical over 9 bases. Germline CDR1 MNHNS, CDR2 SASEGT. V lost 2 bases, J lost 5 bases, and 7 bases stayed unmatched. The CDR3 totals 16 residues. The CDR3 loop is CASSEPAGTGHQPQHF. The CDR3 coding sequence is TGTGCCAGCAGTGAACCAGCAGGGACAGGGCATCAGCCCCAGCATTTT.

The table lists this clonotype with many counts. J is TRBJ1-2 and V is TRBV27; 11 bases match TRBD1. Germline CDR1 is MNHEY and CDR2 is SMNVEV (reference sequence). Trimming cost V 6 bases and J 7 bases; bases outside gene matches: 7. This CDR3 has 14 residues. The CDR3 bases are TGTGCCAGCAGGACGGACAGGGGGCCGGCTGGCTACACCTTC. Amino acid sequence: CASRTDRGPAGYTF.

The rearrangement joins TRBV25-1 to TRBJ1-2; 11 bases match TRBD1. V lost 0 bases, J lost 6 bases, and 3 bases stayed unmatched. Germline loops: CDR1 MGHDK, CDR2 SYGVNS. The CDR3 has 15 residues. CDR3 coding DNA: TGTGCCAGCAGTGAATATGGGACAGGGGGGAATGGCTACACCTTC. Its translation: CASSEYGTGGNGYTF.

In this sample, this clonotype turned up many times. CDR3 bases: TGTGCCAGCAAGGACAGGGGGAGCTATGGCTACACCTTC. It yields the protein CASKDRGSYGYTF. V is TRBV2 and J is TRBJ1-2, with 10 positions matching TRBD1. In germline, CDR1 is SNHLY, CDR2 FYNNEI. Trimming at V came to 7 bases and at J to 4 bases, leaving 3 bases not matched to a gene. The CDR3 is 13 residues long.

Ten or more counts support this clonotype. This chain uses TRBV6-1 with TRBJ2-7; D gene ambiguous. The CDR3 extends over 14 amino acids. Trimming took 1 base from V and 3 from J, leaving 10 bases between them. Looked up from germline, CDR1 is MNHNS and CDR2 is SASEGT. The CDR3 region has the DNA TGTGCCAGCAGTGAAGAGGTGTCGTACTACGAGCAGTACTTC. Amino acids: CASSEEVSYYEQYF.

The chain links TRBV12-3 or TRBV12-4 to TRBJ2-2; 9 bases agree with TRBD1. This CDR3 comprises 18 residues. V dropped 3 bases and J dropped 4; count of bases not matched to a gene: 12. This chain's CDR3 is CASSFRPSGTGPTGELFF. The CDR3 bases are TGTGCCAGCAGTTTCAGGCCCTCCGGGACAGGGCCCACCGGGGAGCTGTTTTTT.

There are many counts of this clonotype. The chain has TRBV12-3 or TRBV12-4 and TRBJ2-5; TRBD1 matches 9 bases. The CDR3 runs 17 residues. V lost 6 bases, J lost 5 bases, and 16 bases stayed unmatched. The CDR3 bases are TGTGCCAGCAGGCCATCCGGGACAGGGAAATTTTTGGAGACCCAGTACTTC. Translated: CASRPSGTGKFLETQYF.

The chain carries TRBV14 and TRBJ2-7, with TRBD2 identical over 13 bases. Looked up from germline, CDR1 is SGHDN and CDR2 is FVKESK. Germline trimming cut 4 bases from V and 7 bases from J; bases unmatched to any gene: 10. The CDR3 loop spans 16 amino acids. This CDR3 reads CASSPPTSGRFGEQYF. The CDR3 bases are TGTGCCAGCAGCCCCCCGACTAGCGGGAGGTTCGGGGAGCAGTACTTC.